This TCR beta chain was sequenced for a study of T cell clusters in autoimmune cytopenias. This clonotype counts as medium-sized by frequency. Some 38,000 genome equivalents of blood DNA were amplified for TRB. TRB rearrangements were amplified by touch-down multiplex PCR with mixed TRB-A/B primers. Reprocessing the multiplex PCR reads, TCRdb reports a single entry for every CDR3 protein and omits DNA. Recorded for this sample: 2,000 to 2,500 distinct CDR3 sequences. CDR1 MNHEY and CDR2 SVGAGI come from the germline V gene. The length of the CDR3 is 14 residues. The TCR sequence derives from a human donor with an autoimmune cytopenia or autoimmune hepatitis (not recorded which). This chain uses TRBV6-5 with TRBJ2-1; the TCRdb D gene call, TRBD2, has no DNA to confirm it. The sample comprised peripheral blood. This CDR3 is CASSERGGINEQFF.